A selection of T cell receptor beta chains follows, all from one sample in a study of blood T cell repertoires in COVID-19. Clones were sequenced by immunoSEQ multiplex PCR, and TCRdb holds only the in-frame ones, with some missing. The table lists 150,000 to 200,000 clones, roughly nine tenths of them singletons. The sequencing sample was made of peripheral blood. These receptors all come from a man between 18 and 29 years old who had recovered from COVID-19. Each CDR3 is given with its conserved first and last residue. A D gene is named only where the DNA matches it firmly. Size tells how often a clone was seen (once, few, many) or the class of an expanded clone, and some rows leave it out.

clone size,J gene,D gene,V gene,CDR3 protein,CDR3 DNA
once,TRBJ1-5,-,TRBV30,CAWSVNRGVRQPQHF,TGTGCCTGGAGTGTGAACCGGGGTGTTAGGCAGCCCCAGCATTTT
-,TRBJ1-5,-,TRBV7-9,CASSLSGGDWTQPQHF,TGTGCCAGCAGCCTGTCGGGCGGGGATTGGACCCAGCCCCAGCATTTT
-,TRBJ2-5,-,TRBV11-2,CASSLDGLLYETQYF,TGTGCCAGCAGCTTAGACGGACTACTTTATGAGACCCAGTACTTC
-,TRBJ2-7,TRBD1,TRBV7-8,CASSSYRGERGEQYF,TGTGCCAGCAGCTCCTACAGGGGTGAGAGGGGCGAGCAGTACTTC
-,TRBJ2-3,TRBD2,TRBV7-6,CASSPLLGGTTDTQYF,TGTGCCAGCAGCCCTCTCCTGGGGGGGACCACAGATACGCAGTATTTT
-,TRBJ2-7,TRBD2,TRBV2,CASRASGTGGEQYF,TGTGCCAGCAGGGCTAGCGGGACGGGGGGCGAGCAGTACTTC
-,TRBJ2-2,TRBD2,TRBV3-1/TRBV3-2,CASSPLAGVSTGELFF,TGTGCCAGCAGCCCACTAGCGGGAGTATCCACCGGGGAGCTGTTTTTT
-,TRBJ1-4,-,TRBV15,CATSRDYPATNEKLFF,TGTGCCACCAGCAGAGATTATCCAGCAACTAATGAAAAACTGTTTTTT
-,TRBJ1-2,TRBD1,TRBV12-3/TRBV12-4,CASSARQGKGYTF,TGTGCCAGCAGTGCCCGACAGGGGAAAGGCTACACCTTC
-,TRBJ2-2,TRBD2,TRBV19,CATQAGVVGELFF,TGTGCCACCCAAGCGGGAGTCGTCGGGGAGCTGTTTTTT
once,TRBJ2-3,TRBD2,TRBV5-4,CASSPTSASTDTQYF,TGTGCCAGCAGCCCCACTAGCGCAAGCACAGATACGCAGTATTTT
-,TRBJ2-1,-,TRBV4-1,CASSAESRREGNEQFF,TGCGCCAGCAGCGCCGAGTCCCGGAGGGAAGGCAATGAGCAGTTCTTC
-,TRBJ2-7,TRBD2,TRBV3-1/TRBV3-2,CASSQDKTGLAHYEQYF,TGTGCCAGCAGCCAAGATAAAACGGGACTAGCCCACTACGAGCAGTACTTC
-,TRBJ2-1,-,TRBV7-6,CASSLLRGSEFF,TGTGCCAGCAGCTTGTTAAGGGGGTCTGAATTCTTC
-,TRBJ2-2,-,TRBV5-1,CASSLAGIVNTGELFF,TGCGCCAGCAGCTTGGCAGGGATAGTTAACACCGGGGAGCTGTTTTTT
-,TRBJ2-3,TRBD2,TRBV27,CASSFRPDRVRLAGGSGTQYF,TGTGCCAGCAGCTTTAGGCCCGACAGGGTCCGGCTAGCGGGAGGGAGTGGAACGCAGTATTTT
-,TRBJ2-1,TRBD1,TRBV29-1,CSGAVLPGGVNEQFF,TGCAGCGGCGCCGTTCTCCCAGGGGGCGTCAATGAGCAGTTCTTC
once,TRBJ2-5,-,TRBV10-3,CAISESTRQETQYF,TGTGCCATCAGTGAGTCAACGCGTCAAGAGACCCAGTACTTC
-,TRBJ2-1,TRBD2,TRBV5-1,CASSLAGGNEQFF,TGCGCCAGCAGCTTAGCGGGAGGTAATGAGCAGTTCTTC
-,TRBJ2-2,-,TRBV4-3,CASSQGGGGPPGELFF,TGCGCCAGCAGCCAGGGGGGGGGCGGCCCTCCCGGGGAGCTGTTTTTT
-,TRBJ1-2,-,TRBV6-5,CASSYRDTYGYTF,TGTGCCAGCAGTTATCGGGACACCTATGGCTACACCTTC
-,TRBJ2-2,-,TRBV5-4,CASSLEVGAGELFF,TGTGCCAGCAGCTTGGAGGTGGGGGCAGGGGAGCTGTTTTTT